Sequencing of this TCR beta chain was carried out in a study of blood T cell repertoires in COVID-19. As for the study in general: The United States, Italy and Spain provided the acute and convalescent COVID-19 samples. From T cells, B-cell-depleted T cells, or PBMCs came the material, which was cDNA or gDNA.

Germline CDR1 reads SGDLS; CDR2 reads YYNGEE. The CDR3 covers 12 residues. V lost 7 bases, J lost 7 bases, and 15 bases lay in between. In the source study's methods: By means of reference gene primer amplification, nucleated cell counts were estimated. Measured with immunoSEQ multiplex PCR; TCRdb has only the in-frame clones, and not every one. The DNA was the basis for D and trimming; V, J and clone size are from that table. Counted here are about 120,000 clones, roughly 88% occurring once; the ten biggest clones make up 0.88%. The sample was peripheral blood. The chain recombines TRBV9 with TRBJ2-7; D not resolved. This TCR was sampled from a woman aged 45-59 years with active or convalescent COVID-19. The CDR3 sequence: CASSNLLGEQYF. Written as DNA, the CDR3 is TGTGCCAGCTCAAACCTACTCGGGGAGCAGTACTTC.